The TCR beta chain described here comes from a study of blood T cell repertoires in COVID-19. Per the germline V gene, CDR1 is SGHTA and CDR2 is FQGNSA. V dropped 5 bases and J dropped 4 bases, with 20 bases sitting between them. CDR3 size: 16 residues. Profiled with immunoSEQ multiplex PCR; TCRdb holds only in-frame clones, not every one. The sample has tens of thousands of clones; around 83% are singletons. Material: peripheral blood. The receptor comes from a man in his fifties or sixties with acute or convalescent COVID-19. This sequence joins TRBV7-2 and TRBJ1-1, with a weak D call TRBD1 (5 bases). CDR3 DNA sequence: TGTGCCAGCAGCCCGCGTCTCGGGGGTAGTCCCACTGAAGCTTTCTTT. Translating gives CASSPRLGGSPTEAFF.